The source of this T cell receptor beta chain is a study of blood T cell repertoires in COVID-19. The overall study: Acute-phase and convalescent COVID-19 samples originated in the United States, Italy and Spain.

Libraries were prepared by immunoSEQ multiplex PCR; TCRdb keeps only in-frame clonotypes and omits some of them. This table holds around 260,000 clones, 70% to 90% found once. Trimming left V 3 bases short and J 3 bases short, with 11 bases between. This CDR3 has 14 amino acids. CDR1 is KGHSH and CDR2 is LQKENI in the germline V gene. Patients in Seattle were enrolled during active infection, then followed longitudinally. The sequenced sample consisted of peripheral blood. The J gene is TRBJ1-1, the V gene TRBV18; no firm D call. The clonotype was recovered from a woman aged 60-75 years with COVID-19, enrolled during active disease. CDR3 DNA sequence: TGTGCCAGCTCACCGTCCGATGAGGACACTGAAGCTTTCTTT. Protein product: CASSPSDEDTEAFF.